The rows below give T cell receptor beta chains drawn from one sample of a study of blood T cells in healthy people across ages. In TCRdb, the 5' RACE reads were re-called with MiXCR into one record per CDR3 protein. The data contain about 1 million distinct CDR3 sequences, 25% of them seen just once; the ten biggest clones take up about 0.69%. These data were likewise used in another study, on T cells of mothers and their children.

Sequenced sample: blood. The receptors were gathered from a girl between 2 and 10 years old in good health. Both conserved end residues are part of each CDR3. The order of the fields is CDR3 DNA, CDR3 protein, D gene, J gene, clone size, V gene. D genes are given only for firm matches. Clone size is stated in some rows and not others, as once, few, many or a class when expanded.

cdr3_nt: TGCGCCAGCAGCCAGAGCGGCCCAAAAACTTACGAGCAGTACTTC
cdr3_aa: CASSQSGPKTYEQYF
d_call: -
j_call: TRBJ2-7
clone_size: -
v_call: TRBV4-1

cdr3_nt: TGTGCCAGCAGCGGTACTGCAGGGGGGTCCTACGAGCAGTACTTC
cdr3_aa: CASSGTAGGSYEQYF
d_call: -
j_call: TRBJ2-7
clone_size: -
v_call: TRBV9

cdr3_nt: TGTGCCAGCTCACCAGTAACAGCCCATGGCTACACCTTC
cdr3_aa: CASSPVTAHGYTF
d_call: -
j_call: TRBJ1-2
clone_size: -
v_call: TRBV18

cdr3_nt: TGTGCCAGCAGCCCCCAGTGGGACGGAGAGACCCAGTACTTT
cdr3_aa: CASSPQWDGETQYF
d_call: -
j_call: TRBJ2-5
clone_size: few
v_call: TRBV28

cdr3_nt: TGTGCCAGCAGTCCCCTGGGGAGGGAAGTCAAAAACATTCAGTACTTC
cdr3_aa: CASSPLGREVKNIQYF
d_call: TRBD2
j_call: TRBJ2-4
clone_size: -
v_call: TRBV27

cdr3_nt: TGCGCCAGCAGCTTACAGGGTCAGAATGAGCAGTTCTTC
cdr3_aa: CASSLQGQNEQFF
d_call: -
j_call: TRBJ2-1
clone_size: -
v_call: TRBV5-1

cdr3_nt: TGTGCCAGCAGTGAAGATCGGCTAGCGGGAAGTAGTGAGACCCAGTACTTC
cdr3_aa: CASSEDRLAGSSETQYF
d_call: TRBD2
j_call: TRBJ2-5
clone_size: few
v_call: TRBV6-1

cdr3_nt: TGCGCCAGCAGCCAAGATGACGGGAGCTCCTACAATGAGCAGTTCTTC
cdr3_aa: CASSQDDGSSYNEQFF
d_call: -
j_call: TRBJ2-1
clone_size: few
v_call: TRBV4-1

cdr3_nt: TGTGCCTGCACTTTGAGGGTTTACGGCTACACCTTC
cdr3_aa: CACTLRVYGYTF
d_call: -
j_call: TRBJ1-2
clone_size: few
v_call: TRBV2

cdr3_nt: TGTGCCACCAGCAGACCGGGTCTGGAAGACAATGAGCAGTTCTTC
cdr3_aa: CATSRPGLEDNEQFF
d_call: -
j_call: TRBJ2-1
clone_size: few
v_call: TRBV15

cdr3_nt: TGCAGTGCTAGAGTTATTTCTAGCGGGCTCACCGGGGAGCTGTTTTTT
cdr3_aa: CSARVISSGLTGELFF
d_call: TRBD2
j_call: TRBJ2-2
clone_size: many
v_call: TRBV20-1

cdr3_nt: TGCGCCAGATCTGGAAACACCATATATTTT
cdr3_aa: CARSGNTIYF
d_call: -
j_call: TRBJ1-3
clone_size: few
v_call: TRBV4-3

cdr3_nt: TGCAGCGTGCCGGGACAGGGAGGTGGAGAGCAGTACTTC
cdr3_aa: CSVPGQGGGEQYF
d_call: TRBD1
j_call: TRBJ2-7
clone_size: many
v_call: TRBV29-1

cdr3_nt: TGTGCCAGCAGTGGAGAGGGGGCGCAGACTGAAGCTTTCTTT
cdr3_aa: CASSGEGAQTEAFF
d_call: TRBD1
j_call: TRBJ1-1
clone_size: -
v_call: TRBV2

cdr3_nt: TGTGCCAGCAGCGTAGAGGGACAGATTCCCTACGAGCAGTACTTC
cdr3_aa: CASSVEGQIPYEQYF
d_call: TRBD1
j_call: TRBJ2-7
clone_size: -
v_call: TRBV9

cdr3_nt: TGTGCCAGCAGCGTAGAAATAGCGGGCGCTAATGAGCAGTTCTTC
cdr3_aa: CASSVEIAGANEQFF
d_call: TRBD2
j_call: TRBJ2-1
clone_size: few
v_call: TRBV9

cdr3_nt: TGTGCCAGCAGCCGCGGAGGGACACCCAATCAGCCCCAGCATTTT
cdr3_aa: CASSRGGTPNQPQHF
d_call: -
j_call: TRBJ1-5
clone_size: -
v_call: TRBV28

cdr3_nt: TGCGGCGCGTGGGACAGCCCCTACGAGCAGTACTTC
cdr3_aa: CGAWDSPYEQYF
d_call: TRBD1
j_call: TRBJ2-7
clone_size: -
v_call: TRBV29-1

cdr3_nt: TGCAGTGCCCTAAATCCCGACAGTACTGGAAACACCATATATTTT
cdr3_aa: CSALNPDSTGNTIYF
d_call: -
j_call: TRBJ1-3
clone_size: -
v_call: TRBV20-1

cdr3_nt: TGCGCCAGCAGCTACGAAGGCGAGGGTCTGGTCTACGAGCAGTACTTC
cdr3_aa: CASSYEGEGLVYEQYF
d_call: -
j_call: TRBJ2-7
clone_size: -
v_call: TRBV5-1

cdr3_nt: TGCGCCAGCAGCTTGAGGGGCGTAAAAACAGATACGCAGTATTTT
cdr3_aa: CASSLRGVKTDTQYF
d_call: -
j_call: TRBJ2-3
clone_size: few
v_call: TRBV5-1

cdr3_nt: TGTGCCAGCAGTACGTGGGACCGATTCTCCTACGAGCAGTACTTC
cdr3_aa: CASSTWDRFSYEQYF
d_call: -
j_call: TRBJ2-7
clone_size: -
v_call: TRBV27

cdr3_nt: TGCAGTGCCCCCAGGGAAGAGACCCAGTACTTC
cdr3_aa: CSAPREETQYF
d_call: -
j_call: TRBJ2-5
clone_size: few
v_call: TRBV20-1

cdr3_nt: TGCAGCGTTGATGGGGTTAGCACAGATACGCAGTATTTT
cdr3_aa: CSVDGVSTDTQYF
d_call: -
j_call: TRBJ2-3
clone_size: few
v_call: TRBV29-1

cdr3_nt: TGTGCCACCAGTGATTCCCGGACAGGACCTGACTATGGCTACACCTTC
cdr3_aa: CATSDSRTGPDYGYTF
d_call: TRBD1
j_call: TRBJ1-2
clone_size: few
v_call: TRBV24-1

cdr3_nt: TGCAGTGCTAGGGGTGGGACGAGCTCTAGAAACACCATATATTTT
cdr3_aa: CSARGGTSSRNTIYF
d_call: -
j_call: TRBJ1-3
clone_size: -
v_call: TRBV20-1

cdr3_nt: TGCGCCAGCAGCTACCTACAGGGATCATTCCCTGAAGCTTTCTTT
cdr3_aa: CASSYLQGSFPEAFF
d_call: -
j_call: TRBJ1-1
clone_size: -
v_call: TRBV5-1

cdr3_nt: TGCAGCGCCGGGGGCCAAGGGTCACCCCTCCACTTT
cdr3_aa: CSAGGQGSPLHF
d_call: -
j_call: TRBJ1-6
clone_size: few
v_call: TRBV29-1

cdr3_nt: TGTGCCAGCAGTTACTCGTGGACAGGGGCCGCCTACGAGCAGTACTTC
cdr3_aa: CASSYSWTGAAYEQYF
d_call: TRBD1
j_call: TRBJ2-7
clone_size: once
v_call: TRBV6-5

cdr3_nt: TGTGCCAGCAGAGGTCAGGGAGGCCCAGATACGCAGTATTTT
cdr3_aa: CASRGQGGPDTQYF
d_call: -
j_call: TRBJ2-3
clone_size: -
v_call: TRBV5-5

cdr3_nt: TGCAGCGTTGAAGGAGCAACCTACGAGCAGTACTTC
cdr3_aa: CSVEGATYEQYF
d_call: -
j_call: TRBJ2-7
clone_size: -
v_call: TRBV29-1

cdr3_nt: TGTGCCAGCAGCGAGACAGCGGGGGGGACACAAGAGACCCAGTACTTC
cdr3_aa: CASSETAGGTQETQYF
d_call: TRBD2
j_call: TRBJ2-5
clone_size: once
v_call: TRBV9

cdr3_nt: TGTGCCAGCAGTCAAGGACAGAGACAAAACATTCAGTACTTC
cdr3_aa: CASSQGQRQNIQYF
d_call: -
j_call: TRBJ2-4
clone_size: few
v_call: TRBV6-6

cdr3_nt: TGTGCCAGCAGCTTACAAGGAGAGTTCGGGGCCAATGAGCAGTTCTTC
cdr3_aa: CASSLQGEFGANEQFF
d_call: -
j_call: TRBJ2-1
clone_size: -
v_call: TRBV7-3

cdr3_nt: TGTGCCAGCGCCAGGGGGGGGGGAGATACGCAGTATTTT
cdr3_aa: CASARGGGDTQYF
d_call: -
j_call: TRBJ2-3
clone_size: -
v_call: TRBV12-3/TRBV12-4

cdr3_nt: TGCGCCAGCAGCCAAGATCGGCGACGAGCTTTCTTT
cdr3_aa: CASSQDRRRAFF
d_call: -
j_call: TRBJ1-1
clone_size: few
v_call: TRBV4-3

cdr3_nt: TGTGCCAGCAGCTTGGTGGAAAACCCTTACACTGAAGCTTTCTTT
cdr3_aa: CASSLVENPYTEAFF
d_call: -
j_call: TRBJ1-1
clone_size: -
v_call: TRBV5-6

cdr3_nt: TGCGCCAGTGGAAAGGACAGAGACTATGGCTACACCTTC
cdr3_aa: CASGKDRDYGYTF
d_call: -
j_call: TRBJ1-2
clone_size: few
v_call: TRBV5-1

cdr3_nt: TGCGCCAGCAGCAGATTACAGGGCCACACCGGGGAGCTGTTTTTT
cdr3_aa: CASSRLQGHTGELFF
d_call: -
j_call: TRBJ2-2
clone_size: few
v_call: TRBV5-1

cdr3_nt: TGTGCCAGCAGTCCCTCCTGGAAGCGGAACACGGACAATGAGCAGTTCTTC
cdr3_aa: CASSPSWKRNTDNEQFF
d_call: -
j_call: TRBJ2-1
clone_size: few
v_call: TRBV12-3/TRBV12-4

cdr3_nt: TGCGCCAGCAGCTTGAGGGGACTAGCGGGGGGGAGCAATGAGCAGTTCTTC
cdr3_aa: CASSLRGLAGGSNEQFF
d_call: TRBD2
j_call: TRBJ2-1
clone_size: -
v_call: TRBV5-1

cdr3_nt: TGCAGTGCAGCCAGGGGCTCCTACGAGCAGTACTTC
cdr3_aa: CSAARGSYEQYF
d_call: -
j_call: TRBJ2-7
clone_size: -
v_call: TRBV20-1

cdr3_nt: TGTGCCAGCAGTTTTTCCGGGAACATTCAGTACTTC
cdr3_aa: CASSFSGNIQYF
d_call: -
j_call: TRBJ2-4
clone_size: many
v_call: TRBV2

cdr3_nt: TGCAGTGCTAGAGGCTTAAACAACGAGCAGTACTTC
cdr3_aa: CSARGLNNEQYF
d_call: -
j_call: TRBJ2-7
clone_size: -
v_call: TRBV20-1

cdr3_nt: TGCAGCGTTGGGGGGGACAGCAGTCAGCCCCAGCATTTT
cdr3_aa: CSVGGDSSQPQHF
d_call: TRBD1
j_call: TRBJ1-5
clone_size: few
v_call: TRBV29-1

cdr3_nt: TGTGCCAGCCGGGGACCGGGAAATGAAAAACTGTTTTTT
cdr3_aa: CASRGPGNEKLFF
d_call: -
j_call: TRBJ1-4
clone_size: -
v_call: TRBV7-2

cdr3_nt: TGTGCCAGCAGTTACAGGGGGAACACCGGGGAGCTGTTTTTT
cdr3_aa: CASSYRGNTGELFF
d_call: -
j_call: TRBJ2-2
clone_size: -
v_call: TRBV6-2/TRBV6-3

cdr3_nt: TGTGCCAGCAATACCGGGGCGGGGGTAAAACTGTTTTTT
cdr3_aa: CASNTGAGVKLFF
d_call: -
j_call: TRBJ1-4
clone_size: -
v_call: TRBV28

cdr3_nt: TGTGCCAGCAGTCGACTAGCGGGGGGATTCTCCAATGAGCAGTTCTTC
cdr3_aa: CASSRLAGGFSNEQFF
d_call: TRBD2
j_call: TRBJ2-1
clone_size: -
v_call: TRBV7-8

cdr3_nt: TGTGCCAGCAGCCCCGCCCTGGCCGGGACAGGGGGAATCGAGCAGTACTTC
cdr3_aa: CASSPALAGTGGIEQYF
d_call: TRBD1
j_call: TRBJ2-7
clone_size: few
v_call: TRBV11-3

cdr3_nt: TGTGCCAGCAGCTTCGACGGGGCACCGAACACTGAAGCTTTCTTT
cdr3_aa: CASSFDGAPNTEAFF
d_call: -
j_call: TRBJ1-1
clone_size: -
v_call: TRBV7-8

cdr3_nt: TGTGCCAGCAGCCTCCGTGGAGGGGAGTACGAGCAGTACTTC
cdr3_aa: CASSLRGGEYEQYF
d_call: -
j_call: TRBJ2-7
clone_size: few
v_call: TRBV3-1

cdr3_nt: TGTGCCAGCAGCTTAGTGGGGCAGGCGACTCAGGAGACCCAGTACTTC
cdr3_aa: CASSLVGQATQETQYF
d_call: -
j_call: TRBJ2-5
clone_size: few
v_call: TRBV7-8